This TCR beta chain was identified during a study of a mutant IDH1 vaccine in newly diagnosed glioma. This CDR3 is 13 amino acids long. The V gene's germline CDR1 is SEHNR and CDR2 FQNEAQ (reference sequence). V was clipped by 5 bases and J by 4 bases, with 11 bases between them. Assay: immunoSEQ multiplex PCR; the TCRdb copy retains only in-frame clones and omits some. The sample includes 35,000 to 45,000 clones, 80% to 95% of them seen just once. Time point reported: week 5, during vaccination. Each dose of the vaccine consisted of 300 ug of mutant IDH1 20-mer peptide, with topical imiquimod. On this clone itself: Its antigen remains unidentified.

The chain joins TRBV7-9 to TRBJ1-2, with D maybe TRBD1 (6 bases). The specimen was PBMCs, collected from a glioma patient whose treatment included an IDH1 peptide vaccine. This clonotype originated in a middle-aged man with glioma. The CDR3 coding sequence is TGTGCCAGCAGCCCCGGGACAACCTATGGCTACACCTTC. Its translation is CASSPGTTYGYTF.